Below are 19 T cell receptor beta chains sequenced from a single sample in a study of blood T cell repertoires in COVID-19. Clones were read by immunoSEQ multiplex PCR, and TCRdb kept only the in-frame ones, dropping some. The repertoire has about 170,000 clones, about 85% of them found once; the top ten carry roughly 1.2%. The specimen sequenced was peripheral blood. All receptors derive from a man aged 55 to 70 who had recovered from COVID-19.

This clone has more than one count but fewer than ten. The chain joins TRBV29-1 to TRBJ1-2, with TRBD1 identical over 7 bases. The CDR3 contains 13 residues. In germline, CDR1 is SQVTM, CDR2 ANQGSEA. J was trimmed by 5 bases and V by 4 bases; bases with no gene match: 7. CDR3 in amino acids: CSVVESGGYGYTF. CDR3 bases: TGCAGCGTTGTAGAGTCAGGGGGATATGGCTACACCTTC.

V gene TRBV10-3 combines with J gene TRBJ2-5; 7 bases agree with TRBD2. This CDR3 has 15 amino acids. Germline trimming cut 10 bases from V and 2 bases from J; bases unmatched to any gene: 13. CDR1 ENHRY and CDR2 SYGVKD come from the germline V gene. The CDR3 here is CATTTLQAGQETQYF. CDR3 in DNA: TGTGCCACTACGACCCTCCAAGCGGGGCAAGAGACCCAGTACTTC.

V is TRBV19 and J is TRBJ1-5, with D possibly matching TRBD1 (6 bases). The CDR3 loop spans 16 amino acids. V was clipped by 4 bases and J by 3 bases, with 16 bases between them. Per the germline V gene, CDR1 is LNHDA and CDR2 is SQIVND (reference sequence). CDR3 DNA: TGTGCCAGTAGTAGGGAACAGGGTTTGGACAATCAGCCCCAGCATTTT. It translates to CASSREQGLDNQPQHF.

This clone was seen more than once but under ten times. The chain has TRBV7-2 and TRBJ1-1; a possible D gene is TRBD1 (6 bases). Between the trimmed V and J ends, which lost 5 bases and 0 bases, there was a span of 10 bases. The CDR3 is 14 residues long. Germline V gene lookup returns CDR1 SGHTA and CDR2 FQGNSA. The CDR3 DNA is TGTGCCAGCAGCCCGGACAGCTTGAACACTGAAGCTTTCTTT. Protein: CASSPDSLNTEAFF.

This clone appeared a few times. The rearrangement links TRBV7-9 to TRBJ2-7; TRBD1 agrees at 7 bases. Per germline, CDR1 SEHNR and CDR2 FQNEAQ (reference sequence). V lost 5 bases to trimming and J lost 2 bases; unmatched junction nucleotides: 9. This CDR3 has 15 amino acids. DNA of the CDR3: TGTGCCAGCAGCCCCCGTGGAAGGGGGCCCTACGAGCAGTACTTC. Protein: CASSPRGRGPYEQYF.

This chain links TRBV30 with TRBJ2-1; D is perhaps TRBD1 (6 bases). Trimming shortened V by 1 base and J by 6 bases, and 16 bases separated the two germline ends. In germline, CDR1 is GTSNPN, CDR2 SVGIG (reference sequence). This CDR3 comprises 15 residues. The CDR3 sequence: CAWSAGTQTLNEQFF. CDR3 nucleotide sequence: TGTGCCTGGAGTGCCGGGACACAAACCCTCAATGAGCAGTTCTTC.

The chain joins TRBV2 to TRBJ2-7, with D possibly matching TRBD2 (6 bases). The CDR3 is 14 residues long. The germline V gene encodes CDR1 SNHLY and CDR2 FYNNEI. V was cut by 5 bases and J by 2 bases, with 13 bases left in between. CDR3 coding DNA: TGTGCCAGCAGTTCCCTCCTAGCGCCCTACGAGCAGTACTTC. This codes for CASSSLLAPYEQYF.

Note on this clone: A read error may account for a junction end that differs from germline. This chain uses TRBV7-7 with TRBJ2-7, with 7 positions matching TRBD1. This CDR3 is built from 14 residues. Germline V gene lookup returns CDR1 SSHAT and CDR2 FNYEAQ (reference sequence). In nucleotides, the CDR3 is TGTGCTAGCAGCCTGGAGCGACAGGGCTACGAGCAGTACTTC. It encodes CASSLERQGYEQYF. The entire variable domain, with the rest obtained from reference TRBV7-7 and TRBJ2-7, is as follows: GAGVSQSPRYKVTKRGQDVTLRCDPISSHATLYWYQQALGQGPEFLTYFNYEAQPDKSGLPSDRFSAERPEGSISTLTIQRTEQRDSAMYRCASSLERQGYEQYFGPGTRLTVT.

The chain recombines TRBV11-3 with TRBJ2-3; 12 nucleotides agree with TRBD2. CDR3 size: 14 residues. From germline, CDR1 is SGHNT and CDR2 YENEEA. With 5 bases clipped from V and 7 bases from J, the junction kept 4 bases outside the gene matches. CDR3 protein: CASSASGGGNTQYF. Here the CDR3 DNA reads TGTGCCAGCAGCGCTAGCGGGGGGGGGAATACGCAGTATTTT.

The chain joins TRBV6-5 to TRBJ1-4; D perhaps matches TRBD1 (5 bases). Deletions cut 6 bases from V and 10 bases from J, with 21 bases between. In germline, CDR1 is MNHEY, CDR2 SVGAGI. The CDR3 is 15 residues long. CDR3 residues: CASSLGRSASAKLFF. The DNA for the CDR3 is TGTGCCAGCAGCTTGGGGCGGTCGGCCTCAGCAAAACTGTTTTTT.

The chain employs TRBV7-9 and TRBJ1-1; weak D call: TRBD1 (5 bases). The CDR3 length is 11 residues. Deletions cut 7 bases from V and 5 bases from J, with 8 bases between. Per germline, CDR1 SEHNR and CDR2 FQNEAQ (reference sequence). The CDR3 region has the DNA TGTGCCAGCAACAGGAATACTGAAGCTTTCTTT. It yields the protein CASNRNTEAFF. Full variable domain (remainder filled in from reference TRBV7-9 and TRBJ1-1): DTGVSQNPRHKITKRGQNVTFRCDPISEHNRLYWYRQTLGQGPEFLTYFQNEAQLEKSRLLSDRFSAERPKGSFSTLEIQRTEQGDSAMYLCASNRNTEAFFGQGTRLTVV.

The rearrangement joins TRBV3-1 (or the pseudogene TRBV3-2) to TRBJ1-4; D unresolved. This CDR3 comprises 14 residues. Germline V gene data show CDR1 as LGHDT and CDR2 as YNNKEL (reference sequence). V lost 4 bases, J lost 12 bases, and 18 bases lay in between. CDR3 sequence (DNA): TGTGCCAGCAGCCCACCAACGGGGATTACGGAACTGTTTTTT. Its protein product is CASSPPTGITELFF.

There are a few counts of this clone. CDR3 loop: CASIQGSTPGELFF. The CDR3 coding sequence is TGTGCCAGTATTCAGGGTTCAACCCCCGGGGAGCTGTTTTTT. The chain combines TRBV19 with TRBJ2-2, with D possibly being TRBD1 (5 bases). The CDR3 loop spans 14 amino acids. Per germline, CDR1 LNHDA and CDR2 SQIVND (reference sequence). Deletions cut 7 bases from V and 6 bases from J, with 15 bases between.

The rearrangement uses TRBV7-9 and TRBJ2-2; TRBD1 is a possible D gene (6 bases). Between the trimmed V and J ends, which lost 6 bases and 3 bases, there was a span of 11 bases. The CDR3 spans 14 residues. CDR1 and CDR2 from the germline V gene are SEHNR and FQNEAQ (reference sequence). CDR3 bases: TGTGCCAGCAGTCCAGGGGCTGACACCGGGGAGCTGTTTTTT. This gives the protein CASSPGADTGELFF.

The genes are TRBV11-2 and TRBJ2-5; D is perhaps TRBD1 (6 bases). This CDR3 is built from 17 residues. CDR1 and CDR2 (germline): SGHAT, FQNNGV. Trimming removed 2 bases from V and 5 bases from J, with 21 bases in between. The CDR3 DNA sequence: TGTGCCAGCAGCTTAAGATCCTCCCTAGGGGGAGATGAGACCCAGTACTTC. Translation: CASSLRSSLGGDETQYF.

As regards this clone: An end of the junction differs from the germline gene, which may be a read error. The genes are TRBV7-7 and TRBJ1-6, with D tentatively TRBD1 (5 bases). This CDR3 region has 15 residues. From germline, CDR1 is SSHAT and CDR2 FNYEAQ (reference sequence). The CDR3 loop reads CASSFSGLGNSPLHF. CDR3 sequence (DNA): TGTGCTAGCAGCTTTTCAGGGTTGGGTAATTCACCCCTCCACTTT.

CDR3 loop: CASSLGGGGYNEQFF. The CDR3 DNA reads TGTGCCAGCAGCTTGGGGGGGGGCGGTTACAATGAGCAGTTCTTC. V and J are TRBV5-4 and TRBJ2-1; TRBD2 might be the D (7 bases). Trimming pared 0 bases from V and 4 bases from J, leaving 11 bases between. Per the germline V gene, CDR1 is SGHNT and CDR2 is YYREEE (reference sequence). The CDR3 is 15 amino acids.

J is TRBJ1-3 and V is TRBV30; no reliable D call. The ends were cut back, 0 bases at V and 8 bases at J, with 17 bases in the middle. This CDR3 has 15 amino acids. The germline gives CDR1 GTSNPN, CDR2 SVGIG (reference sequence). The CDR3 bases are TGTGCCTGGAGTGTATTGGCGGTTGGTGGTTACACCATATATTTT. It specifies CAWSVLAVGGYTIYF.

This clone was found once. This rearrangement joins TRBV29-1 to TRBJ2-1; D gene unclear. The CDR3 length is 16 residues. Germline V lookup: CDR1 SQVTM, CDR2 ANQGSEA. Trimming took 0 bases from V and 4 from J, leaving 16 bases between them. Written as DNA, the CDR3 is TGCAGCGTTGAAGATCTAGTAAAGACCCTTTACAATGAGCAGTTCTTC. This encodes CSVEDLVKTLYNEQFF.